This TCR beta chain was documented in a study of T cells in Graves' hyperthyroidism and ophthalmopathy. Study at large: Peripheral blood specimens were obtained at initial diagnosis, prior to any treatment. Study results and limitations: In simple terms, a model built on 13 V-J features told ophthalmopathy apart from stable hyperthyroidism. Blood also contained most expanded thyroid clonotypes above 0.001.

Amplified regions were TCR beta CDR3 sequences from RNA transcripts. In the first-round RT-PCR of the TCR CDR3, the HTBI primer set was used. TCRdb recomputed calls from the multiplex PCR reads with MiXCR, one row per CDR3 protein. The sample gives 250,000 to 350,000 distinct CDR3 sequences, approximately 16% of which show up once; 33% is in the top ten. This clonotype was counted between two and nine times. Its antigen is as yet unknown. The sample consisted of blood. The sequence was obtained from a man aged 30 to 39 with Graves' hyperthyroidism.

The CDR3 sequence: CASSLGQGNSSPLHF. CDR3 nucleotide sequence: TGTGCCAGCAGCTTGGGACAGGGGAACAGCTCACCCCTCCACTTT. This rearrangement joins TRBV5-6 to TRBJ1-6; 8 positions match TRBD1. The CDR3 loop spans 15 amino acids. CDR1 is SGHDT, CDR2 YYEEEE, per germline. Unmatched junction bases numbered 6, after V lost 0 bases and J lost 10 bases.